The 17 T cell receptor beta chains listed next were all sequenced from one sample in a study of shared clonotypes between healthy human individuals. TCRdb's copy holds only in-frame clones and misses some; the assay was immunoSEQ multiplex PCR. The profile shows around 100,000 clones, 67% of them singletons. The material sequenced was memory CD8+ T cells sorted from blood. Subset specified: CD45RO+ cells pooled with CCR7-negative TemRA cells. These receptors were collected from a young woman in good health.

On this clone itself: One end of the junction varies from germline; a read error may be responsible. J is TRBJ2-6 and V is TRBV4-2; 10 positions match TRBD2. This CDR3 is 18 amino acids long. Germline CDR1 and CDR2: LGHNA and YNFKEQ. The CDR3 DNA sequence: TGTGCCAGCAGCGTCGGGACTAGCGTCCACTCTGGGGCCAACGCCCTGACCTTC. This gives the protein CASSVGTSVHSGANALTF.

This sequence joins TRBV7-9 and TRBJ2-7, with D possibly being TRBD1 (5 bases). The CDR3 runs 15 residues. Looked up from germline, CDR1 is SEHNR and CDR2 is FQNEAQ (reference sequence). V gave up 4 bases and J gave up 2 bases, with 15 bases separating them. The CDR3 loop reads CASSSPNRSTYEQYF. Written as DNA, the CDR3 is TGTGCCAGCAGCTCCCCAAACAGGAGTACCTACGAGCAGTACTTC.

The gene calls are TRBV4-1 and TRBJ1-2; 7 positions match TRBD1. This CDR3 spans 17 amino acids. Trimming at V came to 3 bases and at J to 2 bases, leaving 12 bases not matched to a gene. From germline, CDR1 is MGHRA and CDR2 YSYEKL. The CDR3 DNA follows: TGCGCCAGCAGCCAGGCGACAGGGTGGTGGCGCAACTATGGCTACACCTTC. It yields the protein CASSQATGWWRNYGYTF.

V gene TRBV4-1 combines with J gene TRBJ1-5; no definite D call. V lost 4 bases, J lost 3 bases, and 16 bases lay in between. The CDR3 totals 16 residues. CDR1 MGHRA and CDR2 YSYEKL come from the germline V gene. The CDR3 nucleotides are TGCGCCAGCAGCCCGGTCTCCCTCGGGTCCAATCAGCCCCAGCATTTT. Protein sequence: CASSPVSLGSNQPQHF.

About this clone: The sample has other DNA sequences that encode this CDR3 too. The chain combines TRBV9 with TRBJ1-1; no definite D call. The CDR3 covers 14 residues. Trimming stripped 0 bases from V and 4 bases from J, with 10 bases between. Germline CDR1 is SGDLS and CDR2 is YYNGEE. CDR3 in amino acids: CASSVGGGSTEAFF. In nucleotides, the CDR3 is TGTGCCAGCAGCGTAGGGGGAGGAAGCACTGAAGCTTTCTTT.

This chain joins TRBV7-9 and TRBJ1-1; D is undetermined. CDR1 and CDR2 (germline): SEHNR, FQNEAQ (reference sequence). This CDR3 region has 13 residues. With 0 bases removed from V and 2 bases from J, the gap between germline ends came to 4 bases. The CDR3 spells CASSLAQNTEAFF. The CDR3 DNA follows: TGTGCCAGCAGCTTAGCCCAAAACACTGAAGCTTTCTTT.

This clone came up once. This rearrangement joins TRBV29-1 to TRBJ1-2; D unclear. Trimming stripped 4 bases from V and 4 bases from J, with 16 bases between. There are 14 residues in the CDR3. Germline V gives CDR1 SQVTM, CDR2 ANQGSEA. The CDR3 sequence: CSVVGSTAGYGYTF. CDR3 DNA: TGCAGCGTTGTCGGGAGCACCGCCGGCTATGGCTACACCTTC.

This clone was seen more than once but under ten times. The rearrangement joins TRBV6-6 to TRBJ2-5; 14 bases are a match to TRBD2. This CDR3 has 16 residues. J lost 5 bases, V lost 3 bases, and 5 bases had no gene match. Germline V gene lookup returns CDR1 MNHNY and CDR2 SVGAGI (reference sequence). The CDR3 DNA is TGTGCCAGCAGTTATGCGGGACTAGCGGGAGTGGAGACCCAGTACTTC. Translating it yields CASSYAGLAGVETQYF.

This clone was seen only a few times. This chain joins TRBV7-9 and TRBJ1-2, with unresolved D. Trimming removed 1 base at V and 8 bases at J, with 8 bases between. This CDR3 has 12 amino acids. Germline V lookup: CDR1 SEHNR, CDR2 FQNEAQ (reference sequence). In DNA form, the CDR3 reads TGTGCCAGCAGCTTAGGCCCGGGGGGCTACACCTTC. Protein product: CASSLGPGGYTF.

The J gene is TRBJ1-3, the V gene TRBV11-2; D not resolved. Trimming removed 4 bases at V and 0 bases at J, with 13 bases between. CDR1 and CDR2 (germline): SGHAT, FQNNGV. The CDR3 covers 16 residues. This chain's CDR3 is CASSSKTPSSGNTIYF. CDR3 nucleotide sequence: TGTGCCAGCAGCTCGAAGACACCAAGCTCTGGAAACACCATATATTTT. The entire variable domain, with the rest obtained from reference TRBV11-2 and TRBJ1-3, is as follows: EAGVAQSPRYKIIEKRQSVAFWCNPISGHATLYWYQQILGQGPKLLIQFQNNGVVDDSQLPKDRFSAERLKGVDSTLKIQPAKLEDSAVYLCASSSKTPSSGNTIYFGEGSWLTVV.

The chain combines TRBV5-4 with TRBJ2-2; 12 bases line up with TRBD2. From germline, CDR1 is SGHNT and CDR2 YYREEE (reference sequence). There are 17 residues in the CDR3. V lost 3 bases to trimming and J lost 1 base; unmatched junction nucleotides: 4. CDR3 bases: TGTGCCAGCAGCTCCCCACTAGCGGGAGGGAACACCGGGGAGCTGTTTTTT. This translates into CASSSPLAGGNTGELFF.

CDR3 loop: CAISEGRRGYQPQHF. The CDR3 coding sequence is TGTGCCATCAGTGAGGGGCGCAGGGGATATCAGCCCCAGCATTTT. This chain connects TRBV10-3 to TRBJ1-5, with a tentative D call TRBD1 (6 bases). The V and J ends lost 2 bases and 5 bases respectively, with 13 bases between them. The germline V gene has CDR1 ENHRY and CDR2 SYGVKD. There are 15 residues in the CDR3.

The chain uses TRBV4-1 and TRBJ1-2; 10 positions agree with TRBD1. The CDR3 is 17 residues long. CDR1 and CDR2 (germline): MGHRA, YSYEKL. With 3 bases clipped from V and 4 bases from J, the junction kept 11 bases outside the gene matches. The CDR3 region has the DNA TGCGCCAGCAGCCATGCCCGGGACAGGGGCTTCGCCTATGGCTACACCTTC. It codes for CASSHARDRGFAYGYTF.

The rearrangement uses TRBV10-1 and TRBJ2-1; D is possibly TRBD1 or TRBD2 (6 bases each). The CDR3 extends over 17 amino acids. Germline values: CDR1 WNHNN, CDR2 SYGVQD (reference sequence). With 1 base removed from V and 5 bases from J, the gap between germline ends came to 18 bases. CDR3 region: CASSEWGALGQNNEQFF. CDR3 sequence (DNA): TGCGCCAGCAGTGAGTGGGGGGCCCTCGGACAGAACAATGAGCAGTTCTTC.

The gene calls are TRBV27 and TRBJ1-2, with D unclear. V lost 6 bases and J 8 bases, leaving 16 bases between the germline ends. CDR1 is MNHEY, CDR2 SMNVEV, per germline (reference sequence). This CDR3 spans 13 amino acids. For the CDR3, the DNA is TGTGCCAGCAGCTCGGACGGGCGCCGGGGCTACACCTTC. This gives the protein CASSSDGRRGYTF.

The chain employs TRBV7-9 and TRBJ2-7, with 12 bases lining up with TRBD2. Germline assignment: CDR1 SEHNR and CDR2 FQNEAQ (reference sequence). J gave up 1 base and V 5 bases, and 9 bases lay outside the gene matches. This CDR3 region has 17 residues. CDR3 protein: CASSPRTSGTTSYEQYF. Written as DNA, the CDR3 is TGTGCCAGCAGCCCCAGGACTAGCGGGACGACATCCTACGAGCAGTACTTC. Variable domain in full (rest from reference TRBV7-9 and TRBJ2-7): DTGVSQNPRHKITKRGQNVTFRCDPISEHNRLYWYRQTLGQGPEFLTYFQNEAQLEKSRLLSDRFSAERPKGSFSTLEIQRTEQGDSAMYLCASSPRTSGTTSYEQYFGPGTRLTVT.

The rearrangement links TRBV6-1 to TRBJ2-7, with 8 bases fitting TRBD2. J lost 7 bases, V lost 3 bases, and 11 bases had no gene match. CDR1 is MNHNS and CDR2 is SASEGT in the germline V gene. The CDR3 length is 15 residues. The DNA for the CDR3 is TGTGCCAGCAGTGAGAGAACTAGCGGCCTAGTAGAGCAGTACTTC. Its translation: CASSERTSGLVEQYF.